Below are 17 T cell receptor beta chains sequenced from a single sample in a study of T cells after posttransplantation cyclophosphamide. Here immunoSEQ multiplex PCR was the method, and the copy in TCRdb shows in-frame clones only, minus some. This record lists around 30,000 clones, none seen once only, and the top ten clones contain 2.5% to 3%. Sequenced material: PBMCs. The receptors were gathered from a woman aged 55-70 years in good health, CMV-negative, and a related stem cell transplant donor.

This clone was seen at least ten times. The CDR3 nucleotides are TGCGCCAGTTCCCCGGGACTCGCCTCCAATGAGCAGTTCTTC. Protein product: CASSPGLASNEQFF. The chain carries TRBV4-1 and TRBJ2-1, with a possible D match to TRBD2 (6 bases). The germline gives CDR1 MGHRA, CDR2 YSYEKL. This CDR3 is 14 amino acids long. With 9 bases removed from V and 6 bases from J, the gap between germline ends came to 18 bases.

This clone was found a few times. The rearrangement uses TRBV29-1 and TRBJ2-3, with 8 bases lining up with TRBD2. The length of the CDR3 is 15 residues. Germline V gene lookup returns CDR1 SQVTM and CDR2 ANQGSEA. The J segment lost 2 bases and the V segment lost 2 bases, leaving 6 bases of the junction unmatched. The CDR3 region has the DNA TGCAGCGTTGAACCTGCGGGGGGCTACACAGATACGCAGTATTTT. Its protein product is CSVEPAGGYTDTQYF.

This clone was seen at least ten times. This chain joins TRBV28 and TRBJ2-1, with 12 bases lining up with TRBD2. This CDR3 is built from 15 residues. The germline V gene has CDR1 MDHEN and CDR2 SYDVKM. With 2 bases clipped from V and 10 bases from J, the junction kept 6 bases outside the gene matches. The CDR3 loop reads CASSLASGRAWEQFF. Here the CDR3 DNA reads TGTGCCAGCAGTTTAGCTAGCGGGAGGGCCTGGGAGCAGTTCTTC. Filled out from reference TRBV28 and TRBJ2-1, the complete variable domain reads DVKVTQSSRYLVKRTGEKVFLECVQDMDHENMFWYRQDPGLGLRLIYFSYDVKMKEKGDIPEGYSVSREKKERFSLILESASTNQTSMYLCASSLASGRAWEQFFGPGTRLTVL.

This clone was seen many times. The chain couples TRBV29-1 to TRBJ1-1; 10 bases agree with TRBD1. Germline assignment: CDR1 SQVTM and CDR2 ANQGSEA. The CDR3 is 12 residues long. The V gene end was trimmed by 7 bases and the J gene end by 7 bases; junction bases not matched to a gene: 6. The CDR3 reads CSADRGPNEAFF. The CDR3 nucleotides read TGCAGCGCCGACAGGGGGCCGAATGAAGCTTTCTTT.

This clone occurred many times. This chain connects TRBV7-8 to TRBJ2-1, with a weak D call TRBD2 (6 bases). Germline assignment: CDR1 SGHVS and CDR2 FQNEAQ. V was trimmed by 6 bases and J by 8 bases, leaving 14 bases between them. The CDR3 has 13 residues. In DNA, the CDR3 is TGTGCCAGCAGGTCAGGAGGGGTTCATGAGCAGTTCTTC. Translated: CASRSGGVHEQFF.

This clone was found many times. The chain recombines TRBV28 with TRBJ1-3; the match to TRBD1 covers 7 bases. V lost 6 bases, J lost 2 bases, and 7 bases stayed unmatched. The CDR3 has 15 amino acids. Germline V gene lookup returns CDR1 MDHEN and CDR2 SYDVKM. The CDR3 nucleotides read TGTGCCAGCAGGACAGGGATGGGGCCTGGAAACACCATATATTTT. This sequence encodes CASRTGMGPGNTIYF.

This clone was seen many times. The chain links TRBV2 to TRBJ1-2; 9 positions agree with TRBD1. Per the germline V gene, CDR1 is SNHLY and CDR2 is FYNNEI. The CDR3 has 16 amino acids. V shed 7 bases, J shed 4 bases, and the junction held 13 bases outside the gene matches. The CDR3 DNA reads TGTGCCAGCAACCGGGACAGGGCCATAAACACCTATGGCTACACCTTC. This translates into CASNRDRAINTYGYTF.

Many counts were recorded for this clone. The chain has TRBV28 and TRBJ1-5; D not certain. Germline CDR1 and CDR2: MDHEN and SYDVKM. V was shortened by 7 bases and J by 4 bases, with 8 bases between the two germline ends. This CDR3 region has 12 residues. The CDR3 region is CASTSGNQPQHF. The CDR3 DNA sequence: TGTGCCAGCACCTCCGGGAATCAGCCCCAGCATTTT.

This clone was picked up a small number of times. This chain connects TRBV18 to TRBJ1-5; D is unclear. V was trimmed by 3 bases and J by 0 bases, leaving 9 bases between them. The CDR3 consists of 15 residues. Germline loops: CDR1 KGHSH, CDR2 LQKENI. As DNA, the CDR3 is TGTGCCAGCTCACCCGCCGGGGATAGCAATCAGCCCCAGCATTTT. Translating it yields CASSPAGDSNQPQHF.

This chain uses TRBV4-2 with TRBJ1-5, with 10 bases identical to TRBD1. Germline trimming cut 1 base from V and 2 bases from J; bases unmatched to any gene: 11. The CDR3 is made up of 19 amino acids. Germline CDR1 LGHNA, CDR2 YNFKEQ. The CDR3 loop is CASSQVGVDRGFRNQPQHF. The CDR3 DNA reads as TGTGCCAGCAGCCAAGTTGGGGTGGACAGGGGGTTTCGCAATCAGCCCCAGCATTTT.

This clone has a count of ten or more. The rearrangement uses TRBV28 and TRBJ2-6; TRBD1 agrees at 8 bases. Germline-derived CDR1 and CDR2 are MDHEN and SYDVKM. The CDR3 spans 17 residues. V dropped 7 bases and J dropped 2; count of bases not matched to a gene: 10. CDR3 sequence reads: CASNSGGELTGANVLTF. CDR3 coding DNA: TGTGCCAGCAATTCAGGGGGCGAGTTGACTGGGGCCAACGTCCTGACTTTC.

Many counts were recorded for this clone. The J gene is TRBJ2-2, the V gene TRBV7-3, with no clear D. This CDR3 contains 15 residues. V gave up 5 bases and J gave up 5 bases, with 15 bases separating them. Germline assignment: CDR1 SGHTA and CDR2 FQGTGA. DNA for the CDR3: TGTGCCAGCAGCCCCCTTTCGGGTGGGACCGGGGAGCTGTTTTTT. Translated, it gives CASSPLSGGTGELFF.

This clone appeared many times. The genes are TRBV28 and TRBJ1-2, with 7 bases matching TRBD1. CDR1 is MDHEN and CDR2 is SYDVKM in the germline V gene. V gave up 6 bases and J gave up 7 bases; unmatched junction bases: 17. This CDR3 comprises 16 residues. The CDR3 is CASSLDRSWGSPGYTF. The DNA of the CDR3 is TGTGCCAGCAGCCTGGACAGGTCTTGGGGAAGTCCTGGCTACACCTTC.

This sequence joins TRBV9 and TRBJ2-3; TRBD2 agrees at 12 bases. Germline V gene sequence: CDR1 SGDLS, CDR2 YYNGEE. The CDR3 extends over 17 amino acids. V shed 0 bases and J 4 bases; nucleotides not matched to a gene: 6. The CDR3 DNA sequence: TGTGCCAGCAGCGTAGCGGGTCTAGCGGGAGGGGCAGATACGCAGTATTTT. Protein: CASSVAGLAGGADTQYF.

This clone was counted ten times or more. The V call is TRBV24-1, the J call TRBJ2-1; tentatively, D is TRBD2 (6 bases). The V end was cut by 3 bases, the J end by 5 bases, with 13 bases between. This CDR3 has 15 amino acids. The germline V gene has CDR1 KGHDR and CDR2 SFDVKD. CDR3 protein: CATSDPRLDHNEQFF. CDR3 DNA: TGTGCCACCAGTGATCCTCGACTAGACCACAATGAGCAGTTCTTC.

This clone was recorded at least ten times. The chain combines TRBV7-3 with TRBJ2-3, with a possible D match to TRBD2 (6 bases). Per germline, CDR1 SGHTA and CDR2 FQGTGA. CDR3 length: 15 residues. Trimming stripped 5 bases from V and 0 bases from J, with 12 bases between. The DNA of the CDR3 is TGTGCCAGCAGCCGGCTAGCGTCTAGCACAGATACGCAGTATTTT. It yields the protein CASSRLASSTDTQYF.

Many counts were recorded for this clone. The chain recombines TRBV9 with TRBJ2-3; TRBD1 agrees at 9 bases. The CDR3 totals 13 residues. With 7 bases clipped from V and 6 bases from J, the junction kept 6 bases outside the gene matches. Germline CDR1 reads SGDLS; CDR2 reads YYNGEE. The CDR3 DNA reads TGTGCCAGCGGACAGGGGAGAGGGGATACGCAGTATTTT. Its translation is CASGQGRGDTQYF.